Following are 30 T cell receptor beta chains from one sample sequenced in a study of shared clonotypes between healthy human individuals. The assay was immunoSEQ multiplex PCR, and TCRdb's table has in-frame clones only and misses some. The sample carries millions of clones, around 90% recorded once. The specimen was naive CD4+ T cells sorted from blood. Subset indicated: CD45RA+ positively selected. The receptors originated from a man younger than 30 in good health.

The chain joins TRBV4-3 to TRBJ2-1; D gene uncertain. This CDR3 contains 13 residues. Germline V gene sequence: CDR1 LGHNA, CDR2 YSLEER. V dropped 1 base and J dropped 5 bases, with 6 bases sitting between them. The CDR3 here is CASSQGNDNEQFF. CDR3 in DNA: TGCGCCAGCAGCCAAGGGAACGACAATGAGCAGTTCTTC.

This clone appeared once. This sample includes further DNA sequences coding for the same CDR3. The rearrangement uses TRBV11-2 and TRBJ1-2; D is unclear. The V and J ends lost 1 base and 2 bases respectively, with 5 bases between them. CDR1 is SGHAT and CDR2 is FQNNGV in the germline V gene. This CDR3 is built from 13 residues. The CDR3 protein is CASSLGVNYGYTF. In nucleotides, the CDR3 is TGTGCCAGCAGCTTAGGAGTCAACTATGGCTACACCTTC.

V usage is TRBV5-1 and J usage is TRBJ2-1; 9 bases are shared with TRBD2. The CDR3 extends over 15 amino acids. Trimming at V came to 2 bases and at J to 4 bases, leaving 4 bases not matched to a gene. Germline V gene lookup returns CDR1 SGHRS and CDR2 YFSETQ. The CDR3 is CASSFDSGRYNEQFF. The CDR3 DNA is TGCGCCAGCAGCTTTGATAGCGGGAGATACAATGAGCAGTTCTTC.

V gene TRBV15 combines with J gene TRBJ2-7; D may correspond to TRBD1 or TRBD2 (5 bases each). Trimming cost V 0 bases and J 12 bases, with 18 bases left between them. Germline lookup yields CDR1 LNHNV and CDR2 YYDKDF (reference sequence). The CDR3 is made up of 14 amino acids. CDR3 sequence: CATSRDKGMGVGYF. CDR3 nucleotides: TGTGCCACCAGCAGAGATAAGGGTATGGGGGTAGGGTACTTC.

The chain uses TRBV9 and TRBJ2-7; possibly TRBD2 for D (5 bases). Germline CDR1 and CDR2: SGDLS and YYNGEE. V was clipped by 1 base and J by 3 bases, with 17 bases between them. The CDR3 length is 16 residues. This chain's CDR3 is CASSVNPTDAGYEQYF. The CDR3 DNA reads TGTGCCAGCAGCGTAAACCCCACGGACGCGGGCTACGAGCAGTACTTC. Based on the CDR3 plus reference TRBV9 and TRBJ2-7, the full variable domain is DSGVTQTPKHLITATGQRVTLRCSPRSGDLSVYWYQQSLDQGLQFLIQYYNGEERAKGNILERFSAQQFPDLHSELNLSSLELGDSALYFCASSVNPTDAGYEQYFGPGTRLTVT.

The V gene is TRBV15, the J gene TRBJ2-7; D is ambiguous. Trimming took 7 bases from V and 2 from J, leaving 12 bases between them. CDR1 LNHNV and CDR2 YYDKDF come from the germline V gene (reference sequence). The CDR3 runs 13 residues. CDR3 bases: TGTGCCACCAATCCCGACGGTACCTACGAGCAGTACTTC. It yields the protein CATNPDGTYEQYF.

The chain joins TRBV11-2 to TRBJ2-5; D possibly corresponds to TRBD1 (6 bases). Germline V lookup: CDR1 SGHAT, CDR2 FQNNGV. The V end was cut by 1 base, the J end by 4 bases, with 22 bases between. This CDR3 is 18 amino acids long. The CDR3 coding sequence is TGTGCCAGCAGCTTAGTAATTACCGCCCAGGGGTTCGGAGAGACCCAGTACTTC. Its protein product is CASSLVITAQGFGETQYF.

Details on this clone: This sample also contains other DNA sequences that code for the same CDR3. The V gene is TRBV2, the J gene TRBJ1-1; D is unresolved. Trimming shortened V by 6 bases and J by 8 bases, and 10 bases separated the two germline ends. CDR3 length equals 11 residues. Germline lookup yields CDR1 SNHLY and CDR2 FYNNEI. CDR3 in DNA: TGTGCCAGCAGGCTGGACGGGGAAGCTTTCTTT. This sequence encodes CASRLDGEAFF.

V gene TRBV6-1 combines with J gene TRBJ1-1; D unresolved. CDR3 length: 14 residues. Between the trimmed V and J ends, which lost 7 bases and 3 bases, there was a span of 15 bases. Germline loops: CDR1 MNHNS, CDR2 SASEGT. CDR3 sequence (DNA): TGTGCCAGCATCACGTTGTGGAAGGACACTGAAGCTTTCTTT. Its protein product is CASITLWKDTEAFF.

The sample holds one count of this clone. V gene TRBV11-2 combines with J gene TRBJ2-7; D ambiguous. CDR1 and CDR2 (germline): SGHAT, FQNNGV. Deletions cut 1 base from V and 2 bases from J, with 6 bases between. There are 13 residues in the CDR3. The CDR3 reads CASSLGVTYEQYF. CDR3 DNA: TGTGCCAGCAGCTTAGGTGTAACCTACGAGCAGTACTTC.

This clone was counted only a few times. CDR3 loop: CASSQGQLYGYTF. The CDR3 DNA is TGTGCCAGCAGCCAGGGACAACTCTATGGCTACACCTTC. J is TRBJ1-2 and V is TRBV14; a possible D gene is TRBD1 (6 bases). The CDR3 has 13 residues. CDR1 is SGHDN and CDR2 is FVKESK in the germline V gene. Trimming removed 3 bases at V and 4 bases at J, with 9 bases between.

In the case of this clone: One end of the junction is discordant with germline, which a read error may explain. The CDR3 sequence: CASSIGGQVKDF. The CDR3 DNA reads as TGTGCCAGTAGTATAGGGGGACAGGTTAAAGACTTC. V gene TRBV19 combines with J gene TRBJ2-5; 8 positions match TRBD1. Germline V gene data show CDR1 as LNHDA and CDR2 as SQIVND (reference sequence). The CDR3 is made up of 12 amino acids.

This clone was found once. The sample has other DNA sequences that encode this CDR3 too. The gene calls are TRBV29-1 and TRBJ2-7, with D possibly TRBD1 on 6 matching bases. V shed 4 bases and J shed 3 bases, with 7 bases lying between them. This CDR3 has 11 residues. Looked up from germline, CDR1 is SQVTM and CDR2 is ANQGSEA. This CDR3 reads CSVAQGYEQYF. CDR3 sequence (DNA): TGCAGCGTTGCACAGGGCTACGAGCAGTACTTC.

The chain is built from TRBV20-1 and TRBJ1-1, with D unresolved. This CDR3 has 11 residues. CDR1 DFQATT and CDR2 SNEGSKA come from the germline V gene (reference sequence). In DNA form, the CDR3 reads TGCACCCCAGGAGTAGGCACTGAAGCTTTCTTT. This encodes CTPGVGTEAFF.

The rearrangement links TRBV7-2 to TRBJ2-1; 9 nucleotides agree with TRBD1. Germline V lookup: CDR1 SGHTA, CDR2 FQGNSA. CDR3 length: 16 amino acids. Germline trimming cut 1 base from V and 4 bases from J; bases unmatched to any gene: 5. CDR3 amino acids: CASSLGGTGTYNEQFF. CDR3 DNA sequence: TGTGCCAGCAGCTTAGGGGGGACAGGGACATACAATGAGCAGTTCTTC.

V is TRBV25-1 and J is TRBJ1-4, with a tentative D call TRBD1 (6 bases). Trimming took 1 base from V and 7 from J, leaving 19 bases between them. The CDR3 extends over 17 amino acids. CDR1 and CDR2 from the germline V gene are MGHDK and SYGVNS. The CDR3 loop is CASSELGSGEVGEKLFF. DNA for the CDR3: TGTGCCAGCAGTGAATTGGGTTCAGGGGAAGTCGGTGAAAAACTGTTTTTT.

J is TRBJ1-4 and V is TRBV11-2, with 7 positions matching TRBD1. The CDR3 runs 19 residues. J lost 0 bases, V lost 6 bases, and 16 bases had no gene match. Germline values: CDR1 SGHAT, CDR2 FQNNGV. The CDR3 reads CASSPAGRQQGATNEKLFF. Here the CDR3 DNA reads TGTGCCAGCAGTCCAGCAGGGCGCCAGCAGGGGGCAACTAATGAAAAACTGTTTTTT.

This chain uses TRBV28 with TRBJ1-1, with 7 bases lining up with TRBD1. Per germline, CDR1 MDHEN and CDR2 SYDVKM. Trimming at V came to 4 bases and at J to 3 bases, leaving 5 bases not matched to a gene. This CDR3 has 14 residues. The CDR3 loop reads CASSSRTGYTEAFF. For the CDR3, the DNA is TGTGCCAGCAGTTCCCGGACAGGCTACACTGAAGCTTTCTTT.

This clone came up once. The J gene is TRBJ2-7, the V gene TRBV28; tentative D call: TRBD2 (6 bases). V was cut by 6 bases and J by 4 bases, with 19 bases left in between. CDR1 MDHEN and CDR2 SYDVKM come from the germline V gene. This CDR3 has 15 amino acids. CDR3 amino acids: CASSAGGATTYEQYF. In DNA, the CDR3 is TGTGCCAGCAGCGCCGGAGGGGCGACTACTTACGAGCAGTACTTC.

V usage is TRBV5-8 and J usage is TRBJ1-5; D remains unclear. Deletions cut 0 bases from V and 2 bases from J, with 3 bases between. The CDR3 loop spans 13 amino acids. Germline V lookup: CDR1 SGHTS, CDR2 YDEGEE. DNA for the CDR3: TGTGCCAGCAGCTTGGACGGCAATCAGCCCCAGCATTTT. It encodes CASSLDGNQPQHF.

This chain connects TRBV11-2 to TRBJ2-7; 10 nucleotides match TRBD1. CDR3 length: 13 amino acids. CDR1 is SGHAT and CDR2 is FQNNGV in the germline V gene. V shed 0 bases and J 12 bases; nucleotides not matched to a gene: 5. The CDR3 DNA sequence: TGTGCCAGCAGCTTAGATCTGAGGGACAGGGGGTACTTC. Its translation: CASSLDLRDRGYF.

This clone was seen only a few times. The chain carries TRBV19 and TRBJ2-1, with TRBD1 matching over 9 bases. Looked up from germline, CDR1 is LNHDA and CDR2 is SQIVND (reference sequence). J was trimmed by 5 bases and V by 10 bases; bases with no gene match: 3. CDR3 length: 12 residues. The CDR3 is CATRDRDNEQFF. Here the CDR3 DNA reads TGTGCCACCCGGGACAGGGACAATGAGCAGTTCTTC.

This clone was counted once. The V gene is TRBV25-1, the J gene TRBJ1-5, with a weak D call TRBD1 (5 bases). With 6 bases removed from V and 2 bases from J, the gap between germline ends came to 11 bases. Per the germline V gene, CDR1 is MGHDK and CDR2 is SYGVNS. CDR3 length equals 14 residues. CDR3 DNA sequence: TGTGCCAGCAGGGGGGGGAAAGGCAATCAGCCCCAGCATTTT. It yields the protein CASRGGKGNQPQHF. The full variable domain, its missing parts supplied by reference TRBV25-1 and TRBJ1-5, is EADIYQTPRYLVIGTGKKITLECSQTMGHDKMYWYQQDPGMELHLIHYSYGVNSTEKGDLSSESTVSRIRTEHFPLTLESARPSHTSQYLCASRGGKGNQPQHFGDGTRLSIL.

This chain connects TRBV10-1 to TRBJ2-7; perhaps TRBD2 as D (6 bases). The CDR3 runs 13 residues. Germline loops: CDR1 WNHNN, CDR2 SYGVQD (reference sequence). V was shortened by 2 bases and J by 7 bases, with 12 bases between the two germline ends. The chain's CDR3 is CASSENRDLEQYF. The CDR3, as DNA: TGCGCCAGCAGTGAGAATCGGGACTTGGAGCAGTACTTC.

The rearrangement links TRBV6-1 to TRBJ2-1; D possibly corresponds to TRBD1 (5 bases). Germline V gene lookup returns CDR1 MNHNS and CDR2 SASEGT. There are 15 residues in the CDR3. Trimming took off 3 bases at V and 5 bases at J, with 14 bases between the two ends. CDR3 residues: CASSDDSRGHNEQFF. The DNA of the CDR3 is TGTGCCAGCAGTGATGACAGTAGAGGCCACAATGAGCAGTTCTTC.

The chain combines TRBV10-1 with TRBJ1-3, with D unclear. CDR3 length equals 14 residues. The V gene lost 4 bases and the J gene lost 2 bases, with 9 bases spanning the gap. Per the germline V gene, CDR1 is WNHNN and CDR2 is SYGVQD (reference sequence). The CDR3 sequence: CASSAGSAGNTIYF. The CDR3 DNA reads as TGCGCCAGCAGTGCGGGAAGCGCTGGAAACACCATATATTTT.

J is TRBJ1-5 and V is TRBV18; D is unclear. The germline V gene encodes CDR1 KGHSH and CDR2 LQKENI. Trimming took 0 bases from V and 0 from J, leaving 9 bases between them. This CDR3 is built from 16 residues. CDR3 in amino acids: CASSPPNFDSNQPQHF. The CDR3 region has the DNA TGTGCCAGCTCACCACCGAACTTTGATAGCAATCAGCCCCAGCATTTT.

This sequence joins TRBV5-1 and TRBJ1-1; 7 bases agree with TRBD1. Germline values: CDR1 SGHRS, CDR2 YFSETQ. This CDR3 has 15 amino acids. With V trimmed by 1 base and J by 0 bases, 3 bases remained unmatched. In nucleotides, the CDR3 is TGCGCCAGCAGCTTGTCGACAGGGCTGAACACTGAAGCTTTCTTT. Its translation: CASSLSTGLNTEAFF.

J is TRBJ2-3 and V is TRBV19; D possibly corresponds to TRBD2 (5 bases). This CDR3 is 15 amino acids long. V was pared by 1 base and J by 7 bases, with 15 bases between. CDR1 is LNHDA, CDR2 SQIVND, per germline (reference sequence). The chain's CDR3 is CASSIAEVAPNTQYF. The CDR3 nucleotides read TGTGCCAGTAGTATAGCGGAAGTAGCGCCGAATACGCAGTATTTT.

The rearrangement links TRBV11-1 to TRBJ1-1; D might be TRBD1 (6 bases). V lost 1 base and J 3 bases, leaving 12 bases between the germline ends. The germline V gene has CDR1 SGHAT and CDR2 FQDESV (reference sequence). This CDR3 contains 15 residues. CDR3 sequence: CASSLEGTSDTEAFF. CDR3 in DNA: TGTGCCAGCAGCTTAGAAGGGACATCGGACACTGAAGCTTTCTTT.